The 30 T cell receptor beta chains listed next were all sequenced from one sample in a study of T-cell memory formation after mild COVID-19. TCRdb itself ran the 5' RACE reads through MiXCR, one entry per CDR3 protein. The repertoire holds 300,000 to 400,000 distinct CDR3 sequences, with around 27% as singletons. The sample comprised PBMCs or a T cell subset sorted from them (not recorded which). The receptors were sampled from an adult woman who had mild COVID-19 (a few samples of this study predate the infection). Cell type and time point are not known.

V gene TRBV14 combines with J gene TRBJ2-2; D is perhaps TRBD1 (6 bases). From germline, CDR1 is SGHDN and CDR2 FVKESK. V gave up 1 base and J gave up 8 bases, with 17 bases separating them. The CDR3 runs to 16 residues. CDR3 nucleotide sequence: TGTGCCAGCAGCCAAGGACAAAACAGGGTTCAAGGGGAGCTGTTTTTT. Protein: CASSQGQNRVQGELFF.

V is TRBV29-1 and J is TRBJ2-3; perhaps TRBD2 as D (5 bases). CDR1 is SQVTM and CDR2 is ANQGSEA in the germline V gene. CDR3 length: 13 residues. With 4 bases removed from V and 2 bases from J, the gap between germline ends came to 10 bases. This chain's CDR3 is CSVVGADTDTQYF. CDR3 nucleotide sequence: TGCAGCGTTGTGGGAGCCGACACAGATACGCAGTATTTT.

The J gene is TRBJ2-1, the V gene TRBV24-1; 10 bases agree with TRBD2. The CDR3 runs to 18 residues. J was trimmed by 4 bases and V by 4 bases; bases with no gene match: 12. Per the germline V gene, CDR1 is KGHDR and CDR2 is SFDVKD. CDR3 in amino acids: CATSETFSGRIHYNEQFF. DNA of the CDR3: TGTGCCACCAGTGAGACCTTTAGCGGGAGGATCCATTACAATGAGCAGTTCTTC.

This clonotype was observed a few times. As DNA, the CDR3 is TGTGCCAGCAGCGTAGGGACAGGGGTCTACTACAATGAGCAGTTCTTC. It yields the protein CASSVGTGVYYNEQFF. This chain connects TRBV9 to TRBJ2-1; 9 nucleotides match TRBD1. CDR1 and CDR2 (germline): SGDLS, YYNGEE. The CDR3 totals 16 residues. Trimming removed 0 bases from V and 3 bases from J; junction bases left unmatched: 4.

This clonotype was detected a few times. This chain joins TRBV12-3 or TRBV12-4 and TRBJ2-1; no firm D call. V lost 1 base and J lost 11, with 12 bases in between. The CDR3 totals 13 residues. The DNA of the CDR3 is TGTGCCAGCAGTTTAGTCACAGTGCCCCAGCAGTTCTTC. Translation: CASSLVTVPQQFF.

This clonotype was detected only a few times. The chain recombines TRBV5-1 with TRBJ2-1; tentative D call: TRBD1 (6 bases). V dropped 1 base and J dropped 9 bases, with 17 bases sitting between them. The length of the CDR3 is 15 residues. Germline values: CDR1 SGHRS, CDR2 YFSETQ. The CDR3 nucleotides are TGCGCCAGCAGCTTGCAGGGGTCTTTACAGGGTGAGCAGTTCTTC. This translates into CASSLQGSLQGEQFF.

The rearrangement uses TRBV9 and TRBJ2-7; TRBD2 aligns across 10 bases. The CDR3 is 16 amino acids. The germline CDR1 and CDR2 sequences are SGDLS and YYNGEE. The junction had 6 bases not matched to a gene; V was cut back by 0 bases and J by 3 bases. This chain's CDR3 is CASSVGSSGSVYEQYF. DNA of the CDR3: TGTGCCAGCAGCGTAGGGTCTAGCGGGAGTGTCTACGAGCAGTACTTC.

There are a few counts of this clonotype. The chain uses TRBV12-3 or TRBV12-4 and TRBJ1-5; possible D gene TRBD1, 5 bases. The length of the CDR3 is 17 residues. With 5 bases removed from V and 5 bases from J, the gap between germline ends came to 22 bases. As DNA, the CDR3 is TGTGCCAGCAGTCTCGAAGGATGGGGCCGACCTTATCAGCCCCAGCATTTT. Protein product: CASSLEGWGRPYQPQHF.

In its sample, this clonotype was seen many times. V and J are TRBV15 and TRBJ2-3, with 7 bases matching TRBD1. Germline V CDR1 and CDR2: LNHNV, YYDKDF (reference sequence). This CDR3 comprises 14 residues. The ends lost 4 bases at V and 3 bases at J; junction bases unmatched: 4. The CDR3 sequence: CATSTRQGTDTQYF. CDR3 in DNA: TGTGCCACCAGCACCCGACAGGGAACAGATACGCAGTATTTT.

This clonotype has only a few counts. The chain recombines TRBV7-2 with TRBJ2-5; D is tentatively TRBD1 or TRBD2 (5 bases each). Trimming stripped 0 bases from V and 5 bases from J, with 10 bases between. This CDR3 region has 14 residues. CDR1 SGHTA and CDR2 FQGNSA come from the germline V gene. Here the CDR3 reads CASSLAGTGETQYF. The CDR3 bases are TGTGCCAGCAGCTTAGCAGGGACGGGGGAGACCCAGTACTTC.

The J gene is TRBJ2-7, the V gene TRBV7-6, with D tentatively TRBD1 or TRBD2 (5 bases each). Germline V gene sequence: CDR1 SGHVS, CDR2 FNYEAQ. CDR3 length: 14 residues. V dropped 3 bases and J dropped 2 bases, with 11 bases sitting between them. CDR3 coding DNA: TGTGCCAGCAGCTTTTGGCAGGGACCCTACGAGCAGTACTTC. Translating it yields CASSFWQGPYEQYF.

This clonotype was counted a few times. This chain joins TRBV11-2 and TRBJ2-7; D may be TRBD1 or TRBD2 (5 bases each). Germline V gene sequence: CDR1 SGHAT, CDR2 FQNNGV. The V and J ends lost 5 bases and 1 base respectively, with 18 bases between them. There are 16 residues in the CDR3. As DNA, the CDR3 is TGTGCCAGCAGCCCCCCTCACGAGGGGCCTTCCTACGAGCAGTACTTC. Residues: CASSPPHEGPSYEQYF.

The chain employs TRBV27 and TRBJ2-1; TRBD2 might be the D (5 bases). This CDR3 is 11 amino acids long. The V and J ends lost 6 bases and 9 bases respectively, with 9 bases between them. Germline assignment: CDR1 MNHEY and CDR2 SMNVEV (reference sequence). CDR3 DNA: TGTGCCAGCAGCCAGAGCGGTGAGCAGTTCTTC. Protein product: CASSQSGEQFF.

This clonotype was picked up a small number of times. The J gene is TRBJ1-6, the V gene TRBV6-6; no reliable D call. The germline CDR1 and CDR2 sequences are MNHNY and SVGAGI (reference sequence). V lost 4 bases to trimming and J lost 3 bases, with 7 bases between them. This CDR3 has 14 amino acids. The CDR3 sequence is CASSSNSYNSPLHF. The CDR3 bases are TGTGCCAGCAGTTCAAACAGCTATAATTCACCCCTCCACTTT.

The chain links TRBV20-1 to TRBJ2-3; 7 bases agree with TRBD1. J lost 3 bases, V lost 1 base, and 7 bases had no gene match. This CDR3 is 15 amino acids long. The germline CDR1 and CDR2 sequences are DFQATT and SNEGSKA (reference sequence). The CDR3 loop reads CSARGSTGRTDTQYF. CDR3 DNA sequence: TGCAGTGCTAGAGGCTCGACAGGGCGGACAGATACGCAGTATTTT.

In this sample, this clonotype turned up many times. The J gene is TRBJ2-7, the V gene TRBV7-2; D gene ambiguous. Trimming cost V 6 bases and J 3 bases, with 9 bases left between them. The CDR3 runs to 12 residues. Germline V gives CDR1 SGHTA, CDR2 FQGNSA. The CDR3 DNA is TGTGCCAGCAGTTCCACCAGCTACGAGCAGTACTTC. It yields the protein CASSSTSYEQYF. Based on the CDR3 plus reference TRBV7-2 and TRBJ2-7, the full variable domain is GAGVSQSPSNKVTEKGKDVELRCDPISGHTALYWYRQSLGQGLEFLIYFQGNSAPDKSGLPSDRFSAERTGGSVSTLTIQRTQQEDSAVYLCASSSTSYEQYFGPGTRLTVT.

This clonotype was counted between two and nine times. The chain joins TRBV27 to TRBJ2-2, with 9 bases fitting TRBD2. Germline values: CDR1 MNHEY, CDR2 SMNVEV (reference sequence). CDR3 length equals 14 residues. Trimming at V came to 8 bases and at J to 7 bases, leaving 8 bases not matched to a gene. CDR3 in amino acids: CASQREVRGGELFF. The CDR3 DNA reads TGTGCCAGCCAGCGGGAGGTTCGGGGCGGGGAGCTGTTTTTT.

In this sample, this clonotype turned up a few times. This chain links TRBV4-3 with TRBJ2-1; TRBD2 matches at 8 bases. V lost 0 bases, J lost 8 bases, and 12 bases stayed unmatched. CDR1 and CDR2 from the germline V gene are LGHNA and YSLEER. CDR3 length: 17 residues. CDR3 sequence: CASSQESSGLGVYEQFF. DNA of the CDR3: TGCGCCAGCAGCCAAGAGTCTAGCGGGCTAGGGGTGTATGAGCAGTTCTTC.

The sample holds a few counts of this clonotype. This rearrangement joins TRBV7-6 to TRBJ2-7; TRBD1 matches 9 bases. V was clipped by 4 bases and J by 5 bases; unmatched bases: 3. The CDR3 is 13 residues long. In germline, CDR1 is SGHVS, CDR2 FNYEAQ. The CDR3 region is CASSSGTGNEQYF. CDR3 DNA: TGTGCCAGCAGCTCAGGGACAGGGAACGAGCAGTACTTC.

The CDR3: CASSRKGPSYEQYF. CDR3 in DNA: TGCGCCAGCAGCCGCAAGGGCCCTTCCTACGAGCAGTACTTC. This chain connects TRBV4-3 to TRBJ2-7; no clear D gene. CDR3 length: 14 residues. Germline V gene data show CDR1 as LGHNA and CDR2 as YSLEER. Trimming stripped 4 bases from V and 1 base from J, with 11 bases between.

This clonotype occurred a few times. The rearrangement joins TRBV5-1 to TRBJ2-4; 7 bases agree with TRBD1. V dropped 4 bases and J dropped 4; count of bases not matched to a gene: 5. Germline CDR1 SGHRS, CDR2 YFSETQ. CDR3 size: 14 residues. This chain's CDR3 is CASSPGTEKNIQYF. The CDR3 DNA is TGCGCCAGCAGCCCGGGGACAGAAAAAAACATTCAGTACTTC.

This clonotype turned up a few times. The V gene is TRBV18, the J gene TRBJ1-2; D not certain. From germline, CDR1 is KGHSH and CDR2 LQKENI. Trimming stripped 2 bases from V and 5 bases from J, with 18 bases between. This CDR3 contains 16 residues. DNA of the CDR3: TGTGCCAGCTCACCAGTGAGTTTCCCCCAGGAGTATGGCTACACCTTC. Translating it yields CASSPVSFPQEYGYTF. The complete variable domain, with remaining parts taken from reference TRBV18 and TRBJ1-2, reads NAGVMQNPRHLVRRRGQEARLRCSPMKGHSHVYWYRQLPEEGLKFMVYLQKENIIDESGMPKERFSAEFPKEGPSILRIQQVVRGDSAAYFCASSPVSFPQEYGYTFGSGTRLTVV.

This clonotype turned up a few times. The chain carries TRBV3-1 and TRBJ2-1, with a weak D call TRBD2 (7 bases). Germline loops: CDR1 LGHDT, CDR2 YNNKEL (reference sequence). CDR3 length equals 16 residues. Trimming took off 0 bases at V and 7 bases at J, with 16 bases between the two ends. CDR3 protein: CASSQDTGGAGNEQFF. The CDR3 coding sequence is TGTGCCAGCAGCCAAGATACGGGGGGCGCGGGTAATGAGCAGTTCTTC.

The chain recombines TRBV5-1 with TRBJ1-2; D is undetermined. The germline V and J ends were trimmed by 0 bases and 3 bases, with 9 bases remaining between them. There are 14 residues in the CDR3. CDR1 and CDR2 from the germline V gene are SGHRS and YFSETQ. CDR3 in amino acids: CASSLERADYGYTF. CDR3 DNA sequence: TGCGCCAGCAGCTTGGAGAGGGCGGACTATGGCTACACCTTC.

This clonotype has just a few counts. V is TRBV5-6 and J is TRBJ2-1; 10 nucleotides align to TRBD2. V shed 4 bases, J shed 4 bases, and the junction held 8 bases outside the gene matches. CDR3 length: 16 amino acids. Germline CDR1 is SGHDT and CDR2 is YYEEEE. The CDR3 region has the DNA TGTGCCAGCAGCCTGCGGACTAGCGGTATATACAATGAGCAGTTCTTC. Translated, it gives CASSLRTSGIYNEQFF.

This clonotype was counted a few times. This CDR3 is CAISGRPGRPYEQYF. The CDR3 DNA sequence: TGTGCCATCAGTGGCCGACCAGGGCGTCCCTACGAGCAGTACTTC. The chain carries TRBV10-3 and TRBJ2-7; maybe TRBD1 (5 bases). The length of the CDR3 is 15 residues. Germline V CDR1 and CDR2: ENHRY, SYGVKD. V was clipped by 4 bases and J by 2 bases, with 15 bases between them.

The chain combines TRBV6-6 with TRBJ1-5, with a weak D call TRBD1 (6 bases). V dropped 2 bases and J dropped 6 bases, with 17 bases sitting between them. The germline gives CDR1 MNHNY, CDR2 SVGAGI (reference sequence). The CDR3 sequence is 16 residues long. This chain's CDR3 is CASSYPEMGAGQPQHF. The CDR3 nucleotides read TGTGCCAGCAGTTACCCCGAAATGGGGGCTGGTCAGCCCCAGCATTTT.

The CDR3 DNA sequence: TGTGCCATCAGTCTTGACAGGGAGTTGGGCTACACCTTC. This encodes CAISLDRELGYTF. The chain carries TRBV10-3 and TRBJ1-2; 7 positions match TRBD1. The CDR3 extends over 13 amino acids. Trimming at V came to 5 bases and at J to 8 bases, leaving 8 bases not matched to a gene. Germline V lookup: CDR1 ENHRY, CDR2 SYGVKD.

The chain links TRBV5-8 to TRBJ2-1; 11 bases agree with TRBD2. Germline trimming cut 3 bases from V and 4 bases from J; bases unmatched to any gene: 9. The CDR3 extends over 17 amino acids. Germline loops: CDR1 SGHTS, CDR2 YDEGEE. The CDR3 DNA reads TGTGCCAGCAGCTGGACCCCTGCTAGCGGGGGGTACAATGAGCAGTTCTTC. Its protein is CASSWTPASGGYNEQFF.

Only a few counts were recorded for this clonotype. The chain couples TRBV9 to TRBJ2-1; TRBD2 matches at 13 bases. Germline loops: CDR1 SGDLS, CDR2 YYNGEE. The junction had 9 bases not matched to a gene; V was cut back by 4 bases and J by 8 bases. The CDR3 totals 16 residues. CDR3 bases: TGTGCCAGCAGCCCCAGACTAGCGGGGGGCGTCGATGAGCAGTTCTTC. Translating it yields CASSPRLAGGVDEQFF.